This passage covers 5 T cell receptor beta chains from one sample sequenced in a study of blood T cell repertoires in COVID-19. Repertoires were generated with immunoSEQ multiplex PCR, while TCRdb's copy carries only in-frame clones and drops some. Among approximately 150,000 clones listed, 60% to 80% were seen once. The sample consisted of peripheral blood. These receptor sequences come from a man between 45 and 60 years old with active or convalescent COVID-19.

V gene TRBV5-6 combines with J gene TRBJ2-6; TRBD1 agrees at 8 bases. CDR3 length: 15 residues. V lost 4 bases to trimming and J lost 4 bases; unmatched junction nucleotides: 4. The germline V gene encodes CDR1 SGHDT and CDR2 YYEEEE. The CDR3 nucleotides read TGTGCCAGCAGCGCGACAGGGGTCGGGGCCAACGTCCTGACTTTC. It translates to CASSATGVGANVLTF.

CDR3 residues: CASSSGTDNEQFF. The CDR3 DNA follows: TGTGCCAGCAGCTCCGGGACAGACAATGAGCAGTTCTTC. J is TRBJ2-1 and V is TRBV5-4, with TRBD1 matching over 7 bases. Germline V gene lookup returns CDR1 SGHNT and CDR2 YYREEE (reference sequence). The CDR3 runs 13 residues. V was pared by 3 bases and J by 5 bases, with 2 bases of the junction left unmatched. The variable domain in full, with the rest retrieved from reference TRBV5-4 and TRBJ2-1, is ETGVTQSPTHLIKTRGQQVTLRCSSQSGHNTVSWYQQALGQGPQFIFQYYREEENGRGNFPPRFSGLQFPNYSSELNVNALELDDSALYLCASSSGTDNEQFFGPGTRLTVL.

This clone was seen only once. This chain connects TRBV11-2 to TRBJ2-7; TRBD2 matches 14 bases. From germline, CDR1 is SGHAT and CDR2 FQNNGV. The CDR3 extends over 16 amino acids. The trim removed 7 bases at V and 2 bases at J, leaving 7 bases unmatched. The CDR3 DNA reads TGTGCCAGCACTCCGTGGACTAGCGGGAGGACCTACGAGCAGTACTTC. Protein: CASTPWTSGRTYEQYF.

As regards this clone: Different DNA sequences within this sample yield the same CDR3. This rearrangement joins TRBV28 to TRBJ2-7, with 9 nucleotides matching TRBD2. The germline gives CDR1 MDHEN, CDR2 SYDVKM. The CDR3 loop spans 14 amino acids. Unmatched junction bases numbered 3, after V lost 5 bases and J lost 1 base. The CDR3 sequence is CASSPLAGSYEQYF. The CDR3 DNA sequence: TGTGCCAGCAGTCCCCTAGCGGGATCCTACGAGCAGTACTTC.

This sequence joins TRBV7-6 and TRBJ2-2; 15 bases are shared with TRBD2. Trimming took 5 bases from V and 5 from J; bases not matched to a gene: 6. The CDR3 length is 17 residues. Germline lookup yields CDR1 SGHVS and CDR2 FNYEAQ. CDR3: CASSEGLAGGMTGELFF. DNA for the CDR3: TGTGCCAGCAGCGAGGGACTAGCGGGAGGAATGACCGGGGAGCTGTTTTTT.